Listed here is a single TCR beta chain. Its target is unknown. Different DNA sequences within this sample yield the same CDR3. These data come from a study of T cell responses to AZD1222 COVID-19 vaccine. Looking at the study overall: Second doses at about 4 or about 12 weeks were pooled. Points from the study as a whole: Researchers took repertoire samples only after the peak T cell response had come.

Assay used: immunoSEQ multiplex PCR; TCRdb lists only in-frame clones, some missing. The table has about 150,000 clones, approximately 90% seen once. Trimming at V came to 4 bases and at J to 1 base, leaving 4 bases not matched to a gene. There are 14 residues in the CDR3. The germline gives CDR1 SGHRS, CDR2 YFSETQ. The sequences come from peripheral blood, collected on day 0 of AZD1222 vaccination. The rearrangement uses TRBV5-1 and TRBJ1-2; 7 nucleotides align to TRBD1. This receptor was taken from an adult in good health. Here the CDR3 DNA reads TGCGCCAGCAGCCCGACAGGGATTAACTATGGCTACACCTTC. Protein: CASSPTGINYGYTF. Together with reference TRBV5-1 and TRBJ1-2, the CDR3 gives the full variable domain: KAGVTQTPRYLIKTRGQQVTLSCSPISGHRSVSWYQQTPGQGLQFLFEYFSETQRNKGNFPGRFSGRQFSNSRSEMNVSTLELGDSALYLCASSPTGINYGYTFGSGTRLTVV.